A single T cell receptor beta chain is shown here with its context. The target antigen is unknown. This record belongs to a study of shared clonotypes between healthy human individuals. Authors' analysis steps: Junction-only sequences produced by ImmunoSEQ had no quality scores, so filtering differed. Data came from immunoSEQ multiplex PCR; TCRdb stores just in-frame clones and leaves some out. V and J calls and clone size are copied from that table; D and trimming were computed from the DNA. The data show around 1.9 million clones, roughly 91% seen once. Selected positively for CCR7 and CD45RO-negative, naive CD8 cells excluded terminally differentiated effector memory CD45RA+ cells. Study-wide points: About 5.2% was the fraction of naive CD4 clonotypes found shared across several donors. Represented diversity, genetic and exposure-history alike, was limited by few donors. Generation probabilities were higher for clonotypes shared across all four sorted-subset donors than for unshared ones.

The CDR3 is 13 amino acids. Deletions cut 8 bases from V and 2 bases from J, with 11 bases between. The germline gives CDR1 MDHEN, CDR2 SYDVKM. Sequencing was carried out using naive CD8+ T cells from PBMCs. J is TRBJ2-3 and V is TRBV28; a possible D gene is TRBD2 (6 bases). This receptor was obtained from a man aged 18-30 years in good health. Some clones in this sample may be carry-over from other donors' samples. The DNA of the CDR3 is TGTGCCAGCCGGCGGGACCTCACAGATACGCAGTATTTT. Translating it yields CASRRDLTDTQYF.